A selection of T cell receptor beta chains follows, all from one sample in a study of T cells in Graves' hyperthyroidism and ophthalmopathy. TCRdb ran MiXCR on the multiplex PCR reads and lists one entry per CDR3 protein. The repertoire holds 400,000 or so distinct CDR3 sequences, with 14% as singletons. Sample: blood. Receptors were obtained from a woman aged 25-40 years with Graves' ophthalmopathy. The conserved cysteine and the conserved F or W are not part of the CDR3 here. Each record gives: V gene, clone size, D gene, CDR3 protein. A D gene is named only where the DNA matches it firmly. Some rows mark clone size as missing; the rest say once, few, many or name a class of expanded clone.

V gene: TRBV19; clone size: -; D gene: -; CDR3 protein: ASSISWRLYEQY
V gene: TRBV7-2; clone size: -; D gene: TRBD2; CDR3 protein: ASSLVGGLITGGLETQY
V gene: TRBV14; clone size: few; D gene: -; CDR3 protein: ASSPLQGTYEQY
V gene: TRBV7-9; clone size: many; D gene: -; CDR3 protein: ASSPSLRERSYEQY
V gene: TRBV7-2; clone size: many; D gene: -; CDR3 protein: ASSFVVKRGEAF
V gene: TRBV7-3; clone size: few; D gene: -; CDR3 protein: ASSQTSGPTGELF
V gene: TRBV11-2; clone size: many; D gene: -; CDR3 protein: ASSLRGGTSYEQY
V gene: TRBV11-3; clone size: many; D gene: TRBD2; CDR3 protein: ASSPGGLAGDSGELF
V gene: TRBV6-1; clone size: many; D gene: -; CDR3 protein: ASSEAESYEQY
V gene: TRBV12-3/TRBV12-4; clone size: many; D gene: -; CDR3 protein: ASSLDFRLVGGYEQY
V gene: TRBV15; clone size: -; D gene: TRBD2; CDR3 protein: ATSRDRASGEYEQY
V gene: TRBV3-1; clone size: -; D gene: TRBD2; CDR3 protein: ASSQVVAGGFGQF
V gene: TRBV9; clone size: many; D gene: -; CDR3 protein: ASSVVKVELAYEQY
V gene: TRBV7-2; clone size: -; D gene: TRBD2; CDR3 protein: ASSRPSGGDYYEQY
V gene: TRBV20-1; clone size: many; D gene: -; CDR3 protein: SASGGREAGETQY
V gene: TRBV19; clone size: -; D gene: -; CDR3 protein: ASSIGDTLGTEAF
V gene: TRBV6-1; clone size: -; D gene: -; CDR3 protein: ASSHLGSQGGYNEQF
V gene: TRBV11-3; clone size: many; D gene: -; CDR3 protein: ASSGLRGEQF
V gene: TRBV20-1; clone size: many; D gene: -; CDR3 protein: SASRQQSPLTDTQY
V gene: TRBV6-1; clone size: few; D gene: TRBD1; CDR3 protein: ASRDRVGPGELF
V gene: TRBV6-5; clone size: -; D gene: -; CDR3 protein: ASSYSRNFYEQY
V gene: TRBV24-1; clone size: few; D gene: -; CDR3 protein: ATSDFRTNYGYT
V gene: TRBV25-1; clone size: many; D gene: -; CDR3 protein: ASSELGYTEAF
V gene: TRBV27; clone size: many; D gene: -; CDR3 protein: ASSLSRQVSPLH
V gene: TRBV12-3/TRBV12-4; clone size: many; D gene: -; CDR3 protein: ASSFRIGLPYEQY
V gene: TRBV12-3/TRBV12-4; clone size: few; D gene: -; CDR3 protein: ASSFGSGRSDTQY
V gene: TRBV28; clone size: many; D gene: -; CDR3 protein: ASSLVGAQNQPQH
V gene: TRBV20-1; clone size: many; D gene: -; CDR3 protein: SASPGGARRETQY
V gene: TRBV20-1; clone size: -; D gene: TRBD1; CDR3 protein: SAQRQGINEQF
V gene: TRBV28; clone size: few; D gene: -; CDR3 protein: ASTEQSNEKLF
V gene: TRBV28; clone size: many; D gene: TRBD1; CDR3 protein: ASSRQGALEQY
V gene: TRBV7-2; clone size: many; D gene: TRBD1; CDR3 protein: ASSYRGESFYEQY
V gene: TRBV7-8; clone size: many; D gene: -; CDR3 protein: ASSPWEETQY
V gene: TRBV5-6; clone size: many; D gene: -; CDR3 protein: ASSFRIQETQY
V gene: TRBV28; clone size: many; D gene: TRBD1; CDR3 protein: ASNQNGQGFSNYGYT
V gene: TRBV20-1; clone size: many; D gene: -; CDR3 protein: SARIQGNSYEQY
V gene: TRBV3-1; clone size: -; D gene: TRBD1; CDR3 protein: ASSQASRTGIGNTIY
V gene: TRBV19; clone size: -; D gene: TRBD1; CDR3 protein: ASSPRDRDWTGELF
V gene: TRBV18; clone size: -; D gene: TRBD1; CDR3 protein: ASSAGQGRTETQY
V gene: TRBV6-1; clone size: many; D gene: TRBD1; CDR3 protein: ASSRKRQGIGSTEAF
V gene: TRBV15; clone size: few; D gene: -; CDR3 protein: ATSSGVRTDTQY
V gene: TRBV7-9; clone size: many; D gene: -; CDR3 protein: ASSTDIQPQH
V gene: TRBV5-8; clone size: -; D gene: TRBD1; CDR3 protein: ASSSGTDLTDTQY
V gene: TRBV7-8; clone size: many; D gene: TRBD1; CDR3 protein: ASSFRQGYNEQF
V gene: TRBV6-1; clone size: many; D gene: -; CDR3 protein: ASTEGHLTGELF
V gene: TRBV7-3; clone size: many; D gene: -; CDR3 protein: ASGRDRNTEAF
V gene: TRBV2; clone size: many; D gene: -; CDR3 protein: ASRDQDRKNTEAF
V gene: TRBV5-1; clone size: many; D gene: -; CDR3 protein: ASSPTEPSYEQY